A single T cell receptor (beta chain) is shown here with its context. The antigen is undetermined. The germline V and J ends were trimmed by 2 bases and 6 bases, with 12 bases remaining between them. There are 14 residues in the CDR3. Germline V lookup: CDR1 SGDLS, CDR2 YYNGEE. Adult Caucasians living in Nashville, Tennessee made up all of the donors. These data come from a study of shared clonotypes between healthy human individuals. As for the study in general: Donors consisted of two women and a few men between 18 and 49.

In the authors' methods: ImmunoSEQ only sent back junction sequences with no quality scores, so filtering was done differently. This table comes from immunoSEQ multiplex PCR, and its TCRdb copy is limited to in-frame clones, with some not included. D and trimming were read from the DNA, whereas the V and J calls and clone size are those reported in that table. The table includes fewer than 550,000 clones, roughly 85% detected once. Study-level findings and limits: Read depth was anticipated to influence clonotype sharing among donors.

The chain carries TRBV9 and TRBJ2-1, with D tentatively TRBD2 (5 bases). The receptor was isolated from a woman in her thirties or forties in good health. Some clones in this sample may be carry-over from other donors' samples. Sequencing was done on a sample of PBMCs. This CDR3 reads CASSVVDYGNEQFF. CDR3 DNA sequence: TGTGCCAGCAGCGTCGTCGACTACGGCAATGAGCAGTTCTTC.